This T cell receptor (beta chain) appears in the sequencing data of a study of shared clonotypes between healthy human individuals. Findings of the study overall: Sampling used blood alone; tissue repertoires probably differ.

This was a deep-level run. Assay: immunoSEQ multiplex PCR; the TCRdb copy retains only in-frame clones and omits some. The top ten hold around 0.13% of the sample, which has 2 million to 2.5 million clones, around 95% seen once. CDR3 length: 13 amino acids. CDR1 and CDR2 from the germline V gene are MNHNY and SVGAGI (reference sequence). V lost 2 bases to trimming and J lost 8 bases; unmatched junction nucleotides: 5. Details on this clone: Its target is not known.

The receptor was isolated from a man aged 18 to 30 in good health. The sample was naive CD4+ T cells sorted from blood. Subset indicated: CD45RA+ positively selected. The V call is TRBV6-6, the J call TRBJ1-2; TRBD1 agrees at 7 bases. CDR3: CASSYGAGGGYTF. In DNA form, the CDR3 reads TGTGCCAGCAGTTACGGGGCAGGGGGAGGCTACACCTTC.